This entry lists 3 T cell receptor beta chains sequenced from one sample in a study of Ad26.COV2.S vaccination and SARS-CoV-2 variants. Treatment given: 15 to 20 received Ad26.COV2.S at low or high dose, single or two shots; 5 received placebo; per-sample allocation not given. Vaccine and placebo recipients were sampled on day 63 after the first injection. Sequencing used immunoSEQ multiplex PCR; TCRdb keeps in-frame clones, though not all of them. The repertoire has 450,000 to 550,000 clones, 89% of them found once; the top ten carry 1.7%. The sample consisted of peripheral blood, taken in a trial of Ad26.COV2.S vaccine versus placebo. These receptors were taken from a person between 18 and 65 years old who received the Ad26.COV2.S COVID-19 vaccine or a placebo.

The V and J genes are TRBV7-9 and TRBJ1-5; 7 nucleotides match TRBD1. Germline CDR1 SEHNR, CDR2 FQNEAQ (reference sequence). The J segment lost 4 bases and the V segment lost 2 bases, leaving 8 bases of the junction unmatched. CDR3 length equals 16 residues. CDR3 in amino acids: CASSLTGGQANQPQHF. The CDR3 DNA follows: TGTGCCAGCAGCTTAACCGGTGGACAGGCGAATCAGCCCCAGCATTTT.

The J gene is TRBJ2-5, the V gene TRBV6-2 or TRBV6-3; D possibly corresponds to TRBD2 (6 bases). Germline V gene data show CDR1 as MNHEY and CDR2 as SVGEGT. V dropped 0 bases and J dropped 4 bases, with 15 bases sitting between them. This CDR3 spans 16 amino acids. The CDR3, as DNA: TGTGCCAGCAGTTACTCGAATTCGGGAGAATCAGAGACCCAGTACTTC. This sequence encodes CASSYSNSGESETQYF.

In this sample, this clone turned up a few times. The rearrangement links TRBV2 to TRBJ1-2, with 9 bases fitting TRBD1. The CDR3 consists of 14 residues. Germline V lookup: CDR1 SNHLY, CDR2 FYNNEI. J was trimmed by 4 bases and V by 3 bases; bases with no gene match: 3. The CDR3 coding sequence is TGTGCCAGCAGTGAGGTGGACAGGGGCTATGGCTACACCTTC. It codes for CASSEVDRGYGYTF.